This passage covers 9 T cell receptor beta chains from one sample sequenced in a study of T cells in Graves' hyperthyroidism and ophthalmopathy. RNA transcripts served as the template for amplifying TCR beta CDR3 regions. RT-PCR in the first round (using the HTBI primer set) targeted the TCR CDR3. TCRdb re-called the multiplex PCR reads with MiXCR, one entry per CDR3 protein. The table records approximately 640,000 distinct CDR3 sequences, roughly 17% of them present only once. The specimen was blood. All receptors come from a man between 45 and 60 years old with Graves' hyperthyroidism.

In this sample, this clonotype turned up many times. This chain uses TRBV28 with TRBJ1-5; tentatively, D is TRBD1 (6 bases). CDR3 size: 17 residues. The V gene lost 1 base and the J gene lost 0 bases, with 13 bases spanning the gap. Germline V gene lookup returns CDR1 MDHEN and CDR2 SYDVKM. The CDR3 protein is CASSLFPGQDSNQPQHF. Here the CDR3 DNA reads TGTGCCAGCAGTTTATTCCCGGGACAAGATAGCAATCAGCCCCAGCATTTT.

This clonotype was seen only a few times. The chain uses TRBV10-3 and TRBJ1-3, with a possible D match to TRBD1 (6 bases). V was shortened by 10 bases and J by 0 bases, with 10 bases between the two germline ends. The CDR3 length is 13 residues. Germline-derived CDR1 and CDR2 are ENHRY and SYGVKD. The CDR3 is CANRDNSGNTIYF. The CDR3, as DNA: TGTGCCAACCGGGACAACTCTGGAAACACCATATATTTT.

The sample holds many counts of this clonotype. The chain joins TRBV7-9 to TRBJ2-3; tentatively, D is TRBD1 or TRBD2 (5 bases each). Looked up from germline, CDR1 is SEHNR and CDR2 is FQNEAQ (reference sequence). V lost 1 base and J 2 bases, leaving 19 bases between the germline ends. CDR3 length equals 18 residues. Here the CDR3 DNA reads TGTGCCAGCAGCTTAGTCGGTTCAGGGATGGGGGACACAGATACGCAGTATTTT. Its translation: CASSLVGSGMGDTDTQYF.

This clonotype was recorded many times. This sequence joins TRBV20-1 and TRBJ2-1; D possibly corresponds to TRBD1 (6 bases). Germline loops: CDR1 DFQATT, CDR2 SNEGSKA (reference sequence). Trimming took 4 bases from V and 3 from J, leaving 10 bases between them. The CDR3 length is 13 residues. CDR3: CSAKRDNYNEQFF. CDR3 bases: TGCAGTGCTAAACGGGACAACTACAATGAGCAGTTCTTC.

The rearrangement uses TRBV7-2 and TRBJ2-7; D may be TRBD1 (5 bases). CDR1 is SGHTA and CDR2 is FQGNSA in the germline V gene. This CDR3 contains 13 residues. V dropped 6 bases and J dropped 4 bases, with 13 bases sitting between them. This CDR3 reads CASSKDTLYEQYF. Written as DNA, the CDR3 is TGTGCCAGCAGTAAGGACACGCTTTACGAGCAGTACTTC.

This clonotype was recorded a few times. The CDR3 DNA reads as TGTGCCAGCAGTTACTCCTCCCTTCCCAAAATACAAACGCAGTATTTT. Encoded protein: CASSYSSLPKIQTQYF. The rearrangement joins TRBV6-5 to TRBJ2-3; D is unclear. The V and J ends lost 0 bases and 9 bases respectively, with 19 bases between them. This CDR3 comprises 16 residues. Germline CDR1 and CDR2: MNHEY and SVGAGI.

Concerning this clonotype itself: Just one base apart from a much larger clone, this may be a read error. The chain employs TRBV28 and TRBJ2-7; D unresolved. The CDR3 consists of 13 residues. Trimming pared 3 bases from V and 5 bases from J, leaving 11 bases between. Germline CDR1 MDHEN, CDR2 SYDVKM. Written as DNA, the CDR3 is TGTGCCAGCAGTTTCCCCCCCCCCCACGAGCAGTACTTC. It codes for CASSFPPPHEQYF.

This clonotype was observed a handful of times. This CDR3 is missing its conserved last phenylalanine or tryptophan, likely due to a read error. The chain couples TRBV3-1 to TRBJ2-7; maybe TRBD2 (5 bases). The CDR3 loop spans 13 amino acids. Trimming removed 1 base from V and 3 bases from J, with 7 bases in between. The germline V gene encodes CDR1 LGHDT and CDR2 YNNKEL (reference sequence). The CDR3 region is CASSQGEGYEQYL. CDR3 sequence (DNA): TGTGCCAGCAGCCAAGGCGAGGGCTACGAGCAGTACCTC.

This clonotype was seen ten or more times. V is TRBV27 and J is TRBJ2-4; 10 nucleotides line up with TRBD2. CDR1 MNHEY and CDR2 SMNVEV come from the germline V gene (reference sequence). Germline trimming cut 2 bases from V and 3 bases from J; bases unmatched to any gene: 10. There are 18 residues in the CDR3. The CDR3 reads CASSLVSGRAGGKNIQYF. The CDR3 DNA follows: TGTGCCAGCAGTTTAGTAAGCGGGAGGGCCGGAGGCAAAAACATTCAGTACTTC.